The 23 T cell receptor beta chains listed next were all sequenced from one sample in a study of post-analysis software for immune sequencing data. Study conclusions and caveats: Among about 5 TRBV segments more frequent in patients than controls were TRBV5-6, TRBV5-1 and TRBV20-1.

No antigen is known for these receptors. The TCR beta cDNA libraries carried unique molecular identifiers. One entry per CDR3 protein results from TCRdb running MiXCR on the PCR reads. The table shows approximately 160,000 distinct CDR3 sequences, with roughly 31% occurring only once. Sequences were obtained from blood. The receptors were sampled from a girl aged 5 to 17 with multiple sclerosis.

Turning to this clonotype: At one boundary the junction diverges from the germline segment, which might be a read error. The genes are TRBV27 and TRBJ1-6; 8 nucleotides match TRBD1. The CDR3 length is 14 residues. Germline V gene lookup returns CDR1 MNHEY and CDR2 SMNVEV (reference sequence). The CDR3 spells CASTIQGVGSPPHF. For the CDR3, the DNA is TGTGCCAGCACCATACAGGGGGTAGGTTCACCCCCCCACTTT.

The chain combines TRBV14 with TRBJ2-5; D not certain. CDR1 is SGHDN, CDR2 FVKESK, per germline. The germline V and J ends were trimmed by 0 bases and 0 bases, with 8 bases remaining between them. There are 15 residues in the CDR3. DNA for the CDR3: TGTGCCAGCAGCCAAGATAGGTGGAACCAAGAGACCCAGTACTTC. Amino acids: CASSQDRWNQETQYF.

CDR3 DNA: TGTGCCAGCAGCTACCCGGGGGCCCTCCTTATGAACACTGAAGCTTTCTTT. Its protein is CASSYPGALLMNTEAFF. The chain recombines TRBV5-6 with TRBJ1-1; a possible D gene is TRBD1 (6 bases). The germline V and J ends were trimmed by 3 bases and 0 bases, with 18 bases remaining between them. CDR1 SGHDT and CDR2 YYEEEE come from the germline V gene. The length of the CDR3 is 17 residues.

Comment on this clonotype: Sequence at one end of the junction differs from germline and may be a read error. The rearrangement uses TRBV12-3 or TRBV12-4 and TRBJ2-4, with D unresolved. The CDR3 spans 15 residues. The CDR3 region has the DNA TGTGTCAGCATGGCAGGTGCCAGCGCCAAAAACATTCAGTACTTC. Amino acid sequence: CVSMAGASAKNIQYF.

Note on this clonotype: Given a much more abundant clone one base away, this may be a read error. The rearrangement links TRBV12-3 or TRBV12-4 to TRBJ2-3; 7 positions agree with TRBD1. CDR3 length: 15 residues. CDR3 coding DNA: TGTGCCAGCAGTTTTCACATTAAGGGGGCAGATACGGAGTATTTT. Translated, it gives CASSFHIKGADTEYF.

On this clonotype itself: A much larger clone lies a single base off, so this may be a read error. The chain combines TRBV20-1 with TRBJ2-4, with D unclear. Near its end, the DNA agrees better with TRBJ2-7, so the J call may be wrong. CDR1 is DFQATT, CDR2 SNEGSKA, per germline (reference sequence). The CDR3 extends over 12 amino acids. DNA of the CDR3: TGCAGTGCTAGCGGGCCCCCCTACGAGCAGTACTTC. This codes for CSASGPPYEQYF.

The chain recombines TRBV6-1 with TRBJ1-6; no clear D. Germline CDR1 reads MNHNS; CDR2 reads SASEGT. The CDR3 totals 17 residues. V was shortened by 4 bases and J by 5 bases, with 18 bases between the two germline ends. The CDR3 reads CASSAMLFPENNSPLHF. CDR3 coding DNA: TGTGCCAGCAGTGCGATGTTGTTCCCAGAGAATAATTCACCCCTCCACTTT.

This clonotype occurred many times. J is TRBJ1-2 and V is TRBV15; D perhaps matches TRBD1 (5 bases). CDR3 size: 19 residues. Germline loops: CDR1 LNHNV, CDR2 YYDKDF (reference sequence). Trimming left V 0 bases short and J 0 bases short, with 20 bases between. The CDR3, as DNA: TGTGCCACCAGCAGAGATCCCGGGACCGACCTAGAAGCTAACTATGGCTACACCTTC. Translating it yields CATSRDPGTDLEANYGYTF.

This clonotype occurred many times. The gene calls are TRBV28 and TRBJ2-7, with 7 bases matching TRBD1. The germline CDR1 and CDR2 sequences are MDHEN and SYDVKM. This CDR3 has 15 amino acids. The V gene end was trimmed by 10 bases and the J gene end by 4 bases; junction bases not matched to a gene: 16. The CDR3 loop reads CAIRQGSSPVYEQYF. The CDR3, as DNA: TGTGCCATAAGACAGGGCTCTTCTCCGGTTTACGAGCAGTACTTC. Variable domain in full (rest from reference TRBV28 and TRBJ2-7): DVKVTQSSRYLVKRTGEKVFLECVQDMDHENMFWYRQDPGLGLRLIYFSYDVKMKEKGDIPEGYSVSREKKERFSLILESASTNQTSMYLCAIRQGSSPVYEQYFGPGTRLTVT.

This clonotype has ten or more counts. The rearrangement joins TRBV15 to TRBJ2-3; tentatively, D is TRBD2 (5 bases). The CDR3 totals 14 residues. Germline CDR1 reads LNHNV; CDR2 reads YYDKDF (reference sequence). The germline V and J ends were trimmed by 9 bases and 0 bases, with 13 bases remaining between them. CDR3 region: CATERGRSTDTQYF. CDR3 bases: TGTGCCACGGAGCGCGGGCGAAGCACAGATACGCAGTATTTT.

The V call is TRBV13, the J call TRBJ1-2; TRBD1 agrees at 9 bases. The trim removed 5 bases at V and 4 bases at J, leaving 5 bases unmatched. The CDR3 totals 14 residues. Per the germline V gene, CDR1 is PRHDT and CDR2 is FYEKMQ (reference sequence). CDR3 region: CASSGGQGTYGYTF. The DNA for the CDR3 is TGTGCCAGCAGCGGGGGACAGGGAACCTATGGCTACACCTTC.

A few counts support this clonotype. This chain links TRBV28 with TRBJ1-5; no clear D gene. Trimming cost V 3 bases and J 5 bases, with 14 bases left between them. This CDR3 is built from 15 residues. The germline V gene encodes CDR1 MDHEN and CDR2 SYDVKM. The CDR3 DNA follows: TGTGCCAGCAGTTTGGGGTCCCTTCGAGATCAGCCCCAGCATTTT. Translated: CASSLGSLRDQPQHF.

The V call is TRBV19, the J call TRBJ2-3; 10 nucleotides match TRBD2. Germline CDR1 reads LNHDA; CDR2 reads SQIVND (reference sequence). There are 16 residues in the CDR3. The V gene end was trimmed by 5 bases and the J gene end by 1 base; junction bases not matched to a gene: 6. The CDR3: CASSVVAGGGTDTQYF. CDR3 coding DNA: TGTGCCAGTAGTGTAGTAGCGGGAGGAGGCACAGATACGCAGTATTTT.

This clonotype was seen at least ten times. CDR3 nucleotides: TGTGCCAGCAGTGAACCTACGGGACAGGGGAAGGGACAGGGGACGTCGTACAATGAGCAGTTCTTC. Its translation is CASSEPTGQGKGQGTSYNEQFF. V usage is TRBV25-1 and J usage is TRBJ2-1; the match to TRBD1 covers 10 bases. V lost 2 bases, J lost 4 bases, and 23 bases stayed unmatched. This CDR3 region has 22 residues. Germline V gives CDR1 MGHDK, CDR2 SYGVNS. Full variable domain (outside the CDR3, taken from reference TRBV25-1 and TRBJ2-1): EADIYQTPRYLVIGTGKKITLECSQTMGHDKMYWYQQDPGMELHLIHYSYGVNSTEKGDLSSESTVSRIRTEHFPLTLESARPSHTSQYLCASSEPTGQGKGQGTSYNEQFFGPGTRLTVL.

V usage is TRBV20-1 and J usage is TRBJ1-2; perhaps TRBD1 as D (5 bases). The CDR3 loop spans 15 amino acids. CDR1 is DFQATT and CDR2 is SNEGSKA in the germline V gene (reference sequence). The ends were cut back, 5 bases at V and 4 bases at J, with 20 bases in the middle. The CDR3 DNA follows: TGCAGTGCTTCCCTCCGAATGGGGGGTAGCTATGGCTACACCTTC. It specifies CSASLRMGGSYGYTF.

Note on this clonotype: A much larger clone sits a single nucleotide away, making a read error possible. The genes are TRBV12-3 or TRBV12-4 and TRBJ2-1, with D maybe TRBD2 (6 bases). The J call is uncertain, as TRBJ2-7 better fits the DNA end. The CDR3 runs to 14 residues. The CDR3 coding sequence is TGTGCCAGCAGTCTAGCGCCCTTCTACAATGAGCAGTACTTC. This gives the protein CASSLAPFYNEQYF.

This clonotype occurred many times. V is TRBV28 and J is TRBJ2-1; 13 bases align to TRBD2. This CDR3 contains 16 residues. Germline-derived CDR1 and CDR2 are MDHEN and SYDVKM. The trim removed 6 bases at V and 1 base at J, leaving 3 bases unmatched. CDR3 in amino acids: CASRGLAGVSYNEQFF. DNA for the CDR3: TGTGCCAGCAGAGGACTAGCGGGAGTTTCCTACAATGAGCAGTTCTTC.

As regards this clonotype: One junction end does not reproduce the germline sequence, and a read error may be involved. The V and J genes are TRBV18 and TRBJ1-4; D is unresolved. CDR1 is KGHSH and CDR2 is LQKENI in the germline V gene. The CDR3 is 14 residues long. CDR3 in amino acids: CASSPRQTNEKRFF. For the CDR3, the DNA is TGTGCCAGCTCACCGCGACAAACTAATGAAAAACGGTTTTTT. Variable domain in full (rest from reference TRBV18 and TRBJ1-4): NAGVMQNPRHLVRRRGQEARLRCSPMKGHSHVYWYRQLPEEGLKFMVYLQKENIIDESGMPKERFSAEFPKEGPSILRIQQVVRGDSAAYFCASSPRQTNEKRFFGSGTQLSVL.

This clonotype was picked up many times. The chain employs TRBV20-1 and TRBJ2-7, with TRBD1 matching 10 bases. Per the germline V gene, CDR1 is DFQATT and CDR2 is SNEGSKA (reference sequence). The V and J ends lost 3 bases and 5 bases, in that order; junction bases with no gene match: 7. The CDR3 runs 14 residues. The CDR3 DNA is TGCAGTGCTAGCCCGAAGACAGGGGGCGACGAGCAGTACTTC. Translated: CSASPKTGGDEQYF.

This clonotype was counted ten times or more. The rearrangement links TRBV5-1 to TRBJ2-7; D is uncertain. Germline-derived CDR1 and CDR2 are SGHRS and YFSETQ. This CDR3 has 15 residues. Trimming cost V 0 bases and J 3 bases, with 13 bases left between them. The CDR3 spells CASSLETGRNYEQYF. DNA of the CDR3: TGCGCCAGCAGCTTGGAGACGGGCAGGAACTACGAGCAGTACTTC.

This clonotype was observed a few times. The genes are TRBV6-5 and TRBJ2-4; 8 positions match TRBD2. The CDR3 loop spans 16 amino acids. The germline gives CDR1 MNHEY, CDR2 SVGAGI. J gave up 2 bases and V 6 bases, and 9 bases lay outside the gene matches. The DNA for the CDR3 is TGTGCCAGCAGCCCCGGGGGGGGATTATCCAAAAACATTCAGTACTTC. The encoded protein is CASSPGGGLSKNIQYF.

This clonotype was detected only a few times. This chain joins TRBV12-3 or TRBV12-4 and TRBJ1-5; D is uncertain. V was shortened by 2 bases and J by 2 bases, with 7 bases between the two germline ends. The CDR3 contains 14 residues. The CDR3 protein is CASSLQDGNQPQHF. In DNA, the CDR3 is TGTGCCAGCAGTTTACAGGACGGCAATCAGCCCCAGCATTTT.

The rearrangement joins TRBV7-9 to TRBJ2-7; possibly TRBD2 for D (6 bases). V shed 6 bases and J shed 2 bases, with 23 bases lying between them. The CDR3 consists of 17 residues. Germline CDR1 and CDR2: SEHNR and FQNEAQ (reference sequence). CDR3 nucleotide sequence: TGTGCCAGCAGGCAGACGATGACCGGGACTCCTACCTACGAGCAGTACTTC. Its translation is CASRQTMTGTPTYEQYF.